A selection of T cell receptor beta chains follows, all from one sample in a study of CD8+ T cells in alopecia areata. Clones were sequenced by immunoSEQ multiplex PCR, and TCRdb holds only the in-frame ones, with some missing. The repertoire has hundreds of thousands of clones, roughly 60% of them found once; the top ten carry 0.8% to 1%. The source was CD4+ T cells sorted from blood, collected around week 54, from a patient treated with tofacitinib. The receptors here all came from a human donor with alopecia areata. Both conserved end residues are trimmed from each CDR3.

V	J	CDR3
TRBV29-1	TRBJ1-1	SGSRQANTEAF
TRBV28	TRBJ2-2	ASSLSAGGRTGELF
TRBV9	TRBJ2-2	ASSVEAAPNTGELF
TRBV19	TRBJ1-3	ASSIETSSGNTIY
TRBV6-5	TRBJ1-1	ASSEQPNTEAF
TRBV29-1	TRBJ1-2	SGGPTSINYGYT
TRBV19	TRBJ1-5	ASSMRLGSAPQH
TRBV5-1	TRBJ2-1	ASSSPNEQF
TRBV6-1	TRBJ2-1	ASSELGLAGGNEQF
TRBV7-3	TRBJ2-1	ASSSGHEQF
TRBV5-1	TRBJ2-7	ASSSGTGSGDEQY
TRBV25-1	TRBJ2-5	ASSELETQY
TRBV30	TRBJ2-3	AWTGGTDTQY
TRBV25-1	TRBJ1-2	ASTQSGHQFDGYT
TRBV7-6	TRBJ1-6	ASSLGTPIGTSPLH
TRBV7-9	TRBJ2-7	ASSSGGGSEQY
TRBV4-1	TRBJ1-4	ASSQDRPDNEKLF
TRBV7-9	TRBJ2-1	ASSPSRTGGIGEQF
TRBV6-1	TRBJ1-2	ASSLQGRGYT
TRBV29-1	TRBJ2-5	SVVEPQETQY
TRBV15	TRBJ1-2	ATSGDSFGGGYT
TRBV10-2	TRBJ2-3	ASSETLLGTDTQY
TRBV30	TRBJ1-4	AWRGQGGNEKLF
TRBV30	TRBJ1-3	ASDRPAGNTIY
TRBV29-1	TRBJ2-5	SESTGGETQY
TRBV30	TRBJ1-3	AWSVTDGNTIY
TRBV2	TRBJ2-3	ASSDLISGGQGDTQY
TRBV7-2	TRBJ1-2	ASSPRDRSYGYT
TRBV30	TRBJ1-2	AWNRATNYGYT
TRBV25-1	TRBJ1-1	ASSESKNTNTEAF
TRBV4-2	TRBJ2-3	ASSRGGAEGDTQY
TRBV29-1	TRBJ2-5	SVTRLAGGQETQY
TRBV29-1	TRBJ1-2	SGGTLGYGYT
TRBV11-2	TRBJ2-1	ASTRTSWDYNEQF
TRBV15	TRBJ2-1	ATSRLRGAGNGEQF
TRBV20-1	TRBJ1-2	SAGYGYT
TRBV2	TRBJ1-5	ASRGDSPSQPQH
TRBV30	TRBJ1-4	AWSTGTHNEKLF
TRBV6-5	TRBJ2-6	ASSSGRVPGANVLT
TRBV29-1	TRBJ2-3	SGGTDTQY
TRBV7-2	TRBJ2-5	ASSFGDRGETQY
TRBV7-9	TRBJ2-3	ASRPDGSSDTQY
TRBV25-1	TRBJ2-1	ASSGSGSGAYNEQF
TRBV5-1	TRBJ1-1	ASSLDRANTEAF
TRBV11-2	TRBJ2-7	ASSSGLAYEQY
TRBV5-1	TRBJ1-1	ASSLALNTEAF
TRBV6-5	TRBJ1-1	ASSYSMNTEAF